The next 26 T cell receptor beta chains were all read from a single sample in a study of liver allograft versus peripheral blood T cells. Study details: Intrahepatic T cell receptor repertoires from transplanted livers were compared against repertoires in recipients' peripheral blood.

From the reads, TCRdb called clonotypes with MiXCR, one entry per CDR3 protein. The table lists some 9,000 distinct CDR3 sequences, around 20% of them singletons. The receptors come from a human patient who had a liver transplant. The graft donor may be the source of some T cells.

In its sample, this clonotype is medium-sized (0.01 to 0.1%). The rearrangement links TRBV7-9 to TRBJ2-2; D is ambiguous. Trimming took 5 bases from V and 6 from J, leaving 4 bases between them. There are 11 residues in the CDR3. Germline assignment: CDR1 SEHNR and CDR2 FQNEAQ (reference sequence). The DNA for the CDR3 is TGTGCCAGCAGCGGGGCCGGGGAGCTGTTTTTT. Protein: CASSGAGELFF. The complete variable domain, with remaining parts taken from reference TRBV7-9 and TRBJ2-2, reads DTGVSQNPRHKITKRGQNVTFRCDPISEHNRLYWYRQTLGQGPEFLTYFQNEAQLEKSRLLSDRFSAERPKGSFSTLEIQRTEQGDSAMYLCASSGAGELFFGEGSRLTVL.

This clonotype showed up many times. The DNA of the CDR3 is TGTGCCAGTAGTATACAACGCGTGAGGGGAGGCGGAGAAAAACTGTTTTTT. It yields the protein CASSIQRVRGGGEKLFF. This chain connects TRBV19 to TRBJ1-4; possibly TRBD1 for D (5 bases). V lost 2 bases and J lost 8, with 21 bases in between. The CDR3 has 17 amino acids. Germline V gene sequence: CDR1 LNHDA, CDR2 SQIVND (reference sequence).

Judged by abundance, this clonotype is medium-sized. The chain recombines TRBV28 with TRBJ1-5, with TRBD1 matching over 9 bases. The CDR3 loop spans 15 amino acids. V lost 2 bases to trimming and J lost 6 bases; unmatched junction nucleotides: 5. CDR1 is MDHEN, CDR2 SYDVKM, per germline. In DNA form, the CDR3 reads TGTGCCAGCAGTTTAGGGGACAGGGAGTTTCAGCCCCAGCATTTT. Its translation: CASSLGDREFQPQHF.

The chain carries TRBV12-3 or TRBV12-4 and TRBJ2-3, with TRBD2 as a possible D gene (5 bases). V was cut by 4 bases and J by 3 bases, with 8 bases left in between. The CDR3 covers 13 residues. CDR3 protein: CASSSSGTDTQYF. The CDR3 DNA reads as TGTGCCAGCAGTTCCTCGGGGACAGATACGCAGTATTTT.

This chain connects TRBV18 to TRBJ1-3, with D perhaps TRBD1 (5 bases). This CDR3 spans 20 amino acids. Trimming left V 4 bases short and J 0 bases short, with 25 bases between. Germline V gene sequence: CDR1 KGHSH, CDR2 LQKENI. The CDR3 coding sequence is TGTGCCAGCTCACTAAGTCAGGGATTCTACGGGAACGCCTCTGGAAACACCATATATTTT. Protein: CASSLSQGFYGNASGNTIYF. Using reference TRBV18 and TRBJ1-3 for the parts outside the CDR3, the full variable domain is NAGVMQNPRHLVRRRGQEARLRCSPMKGHSHVYWYRQLPEEGLKFMVYLQKENIIDESGMPKERFSAEFPKEGPSILRIQQVVRGDSAAYFCASSLSQGFYGNASGNTIYFGEGSWLTVV.

This clonotype was found a few times. The rearrangement uses TRBV7-9 and TRBJ1-1; D remains unclear. The germline CDR1 and CDR2 sequences are SEHNR and FQNEAQ (reference sequence). This CDR3 has 14 residues. Trimming left V 7 bases short and J 7 bases short, with 19 bases between. The CDR3 here is CASTANRPSFEAFF. DNA for the CDR3: TGTGCCAGCACCGCCAATCGCCCATCATTTGAAGCTTTCTTT.

CDR3 coding DNA: TGTGCCAGCAGTTACGCTGCATGGGGGGGCGCTTGGTCGGATTACGAGCAGTACTTC. Encoded protein: CASSYAAWGGAWSDYEQYF. The chain uses TRBV6-5 and TRBJ2-7; tentatively, D is TRBD2 (7 bases). Germline CDR1 is MNHEY and CDR2 is SVGAGI. The germline V and J ends were trimmed by 2 bases and 4 bases, with 27 bases remaining between them. This CDR3 contains 19 residues.

This clonotype was recorded at least ten times. CDR3: CASSVGGSFTEAFF. CDR3 nucleotide sequence: TGTGCCAGCAGCGTAGGGGGATCGTTCACTGAAGCTTTCTTT. The chain links TRBV9 to TRBJ1-1, with no clear D. CDR1 is SGDLS and CDR2 is YYNGEE in the germline V gene. The CDR3 runs to 14 residues. Trimming left V 0 bases short and J 4 bases short, with 10 bases between.

Relative to its sample, this clonotype is medium-sized. This chain links TRBV10-3 with TRBJ1-3; 7 bases map to TRBD1. The CDR3 runs to 14 residues. With 7 bases clipped from V and 2 bases from J, the junction kept 5 bases outside the gene matches. CDR1 ENHRY and CDR2 SYGVKD come from the germline V gene. As DNA, the CDR3 is TGTGCCATCACTGAAGACAGGGCTGGAAACACCATATATTTT. Protein product: CAITEDRAGNTIYF.

By share, this clonotype counts as medium-sized. The CDR3 loop is CAISTDRWDSPLHF. The CDR3 DNA follows: TGTGCCATCAGTACGGACAGGTGGGATTCACCCCTCCACTTT. The gene calls are TRBV10-3 and TRBJ1-6; 7 nucleotides align to TRBD1. V lost 5 bases to trimming and J lost 8 bases; unmatched junction nucleotides: 6. Germline V gives CDR1 ENHRY, CDR2 SYGVKD. The CDR3 sequence is 14 residues long.

The chain links TRBV7-9 to TRBJ2-4; D gene uncertain. The CDR3 is 12 residues long. Germline loops: CDR1 SEHNR, CDR2 FQNEAQ (reference sequence). Trimming removed 3 bases from V and 9 bases from J, with 9 bases in between. The CDR3 DNA reads TGTGCCAGCAGCTTTTCAGGAACCATTCAGTACTTC. It specifies CASSFSGTIQYF.

This clonotype was recorded a few times. The J gene is TRBJ1-4, the V gene TRBV5-5; no clear D gene. V was shortened by 4 bases and J by 7 bases, with 14 bases between the two germline ends. Germline V gives CDR1 SGHKS, CDR2 YYEKEE (reference sequence). This CDR3 is 14 amino acids long. The CDR3 region is CASSPASRSEKLFF. As DNA, the CDR3 is TGTGCCAGCAGCCCGGCGTCGAGAAGTGAAAAACTGTTTTTT.

By its share, this clonotype is medium-sized. The V and J genes are TRBV18 and TRBJ2-5, with 8 bases that match TRBD1. V shed 1 base, J shed 2 bases, and the junction held 6 bases outside the gene matches. The germline gives CDR1 KGHSH, CDR2 LQKENI. The CDR3 extends over 16 amino acids. The CDR3 loop is CASSPRTGIRQETQYF. DNA of the CDR3: TGTGCCAGCTCACCACGGACAGGGATACGACAAGAGACCCAGTACTTC.

J is TRBJ1-1 and V is TRBV20-1; D is unclear. Germline V gene lookup returns CDR1 DFQATT and CDR2 SNEGSKA (reference sequence). CDR3 length: 13 residues. Trimming pared 6 bases from V and 2 bases from J, leaving 13 bases between. For the CDR3, the DNA is TGCAGTGCCAGTCCCGATACTAACACTGAAGCTTTCTTT. Residues: CSASPDTNTEAFF.

Notes on this clonotype: Since a much larger clone is just one base distant, this may be a read error. V gene TRBV6-2 or TRBV6-3 combines with J gene TRBJ1-2; D unresolved. CDR3 size: 13 residues. Trimming took off 8 bases at V and 2 bases at J, with 12 bases between the two ends. Germline lookup yields CDR1 MNHEY and CDR2 SVGEGT. CDR3 residues: CASGRGGNYGYTF. In nucleotides, the CDR3 is TGTGCCAGCGGCCGAGGAGGGAACTATGGCTACACCTTC.

This clonotype is categorized as medium-sized. The chain carries TRBV6-6 and TRBJ1-3; TRBD1 is a possible D gene (6 bases). V was cut by 10 bases and J by 0 bases, with 16 bases left in between. The CDR3 runs 15 residues. Per germline, CDR1 MNHNY and CDR2 SVGAGI (reference sequence). CDR3 region: CAISPDSASGNTIYF. The CDR3 nucleotides are TGTGCCATTTCGCCGGACAGTGCCTCTGGAAACACCATATATTTT.

In its sample, this clonotype is medium-sized. For the CDR3, the DNA is TGTGCCAGCAGCTTACAGGAGAATCAGCCCCAGCATTTT. Translated, it gives CASSLQENQPQHF. The chain joins TRBV27 to TRBJ1-5; tentatively, D is TRBD1 (5 bases). V was trimmed by 6 bases and J by 4 bases, leaving 10 bases between them. The CDR3 has 13 residues. Germline values: CDR1 MNHEY, CDR2 SMNVEV (reference sequence).

This clonotype was found a few times. The chain combines TRBV27 with TRBJ1-4; D gene unclear. The V end was cut by 6 bases, the J end by 4 bases, with 18 bases between. The CDR3 runs 16 residues. Germline V lookup: CDR1 MNHEY, CDR2 SMNVEV (reference sequence). CDR3 nucleotide sequence: TGTGCCAGCAGCATTAGAGGGAGGCTGGATAATGAAAAACTGTTTTTT. This encodes CASSIRGRLDNEKLFF.

CDR3 amino acids: CSARPRFTEAFF. The DNA of the CDR3 is TGCAGTGCTAGACCCCGTTTCACTGAAGCTTTCTTT. V usage is TRBV20-1 and J usage is TRBJ1-1; D is unresolved. Trimming took off 2 bases at V and 4 bases at J, with 8 bases between the two ends. This CDR3 is 12 amino acids long. Germline CDR1 is DFQATT and CDR2 is SNEGSKA (reference sequence).

This clonotype was seen more than once but under ten times. The rearrangement joins TRBV28 to TRBJ1-5; D unclear. Per germline, CDR1 MDHEN and CDR2 SYDVKM. V was shortened by 3 bases and J by 7 bases, with 7 bases between the two germline ends. This CDR3 is 12 amino acids long. CDR3 DNA: TGTGCCAGCAGTTTGCCGGGGCAGCCCCAGCATTTT. Protein sequence: CASSLPGQPQHF.

This chain connects TRBV20-1 to TRBJ1-5; a weak D match, TRBD1 (5 bases). This CDR3 contains 16 residues. Germline V gene lookup returns CDR1 DFQATT and CDR2 SNEGSKA (reference sequence). Trimming left V 0 bases short and J 4 bases short, with 16 bases between. The CDR3 DNA is TGCAGTGCTAGAGATGGGGCGGACCCGGGGAATCAGCCCCAGCATTTT. This codes for CSARDGADPGNQPQHF.

This clonotype is medium-sized in the sample. The chain carries TRBV29-1 and TRBJ2-7; 7 bases match TRBD1. The V and J ends lost 3 bases and 2 bases, in that order; junction bases with no gene match: 7. This CDR3 has 14 amino acids. CDR1 and CDR2 from the germline V gene are SQVTM and ANQGSEA. CDR3 protein: CSVDSGGHTYEQYF. The CDR3 bases are TGCAGCGTTGATTCAGGGGGTCATACCTACGAGCAGTACTTC.

This clonotype was recorded a few times. The chain uses TRBV7-9 and TRBJ1-1, with a possible D match to TRBD1 (6 bases). CDR1 and CDR2 (germline): SEHNR, FQNEAQ (reference sequence). The V and J ends lost 5 bases and 8 bases respectively, with 18 bases between them. This CDR3 has 14 amino acids. The DNA of the CDR3 is TGTGCCAGCAGCCCCTGGGGGGGGCAGAAGGAAGCTTTCTTT. Protein sequence: CASSPWGGQKEAFF.

The chain links TRBV11-3 to TRBJ2-3; TRBD2 matches at 14 bases. This CDR3 has 16 amino acids. The trim removed 3 bases at V and 3 bases at J, leaving 2 bases unmatched. Germline V gene sequence: CDR1 SGHNT, CDR2 YENEEA. The CDR3 coding sequence is TGTGCCAGCAGCTTGGGGACTAGCGGGAGAACAGATACGCAGTATTTT. It translates to CASSLGTSGRTDTQYF.

This chain connects TRBV9 to TRBJ1-1; D unresolved. The CDR3 is made up of 15 amino acids. V gave up 4 bases and J gave up 3 bases, with 16 bases separating them. Germline V lookup: CDR1 SGDLS, CDR2 YYNGEE. The CDR3 region has the DNA TGTGCCAGCAGCACCGCAAGTTCAGTGCACACTGAAGCTTTCTTT. It codes for CASSTASSVHTEAFF.

This chain links TRBV30 with TRBJ2-3, with D uncertain. Between the trimmed V and J ends, which lost 0 bases and 11 bases, there was a span of 12 bases. The germline CDR1 and CDR2 sequences are GTSNPN and SVGIG (reference sequence). The CDR3 length is 12 residues. The CDR3 DNA reads as TGTGCCTGGAGTGTAAATAGTCTGGTGCAGTATTTT. Translation: CAWSVNSLVQYF.